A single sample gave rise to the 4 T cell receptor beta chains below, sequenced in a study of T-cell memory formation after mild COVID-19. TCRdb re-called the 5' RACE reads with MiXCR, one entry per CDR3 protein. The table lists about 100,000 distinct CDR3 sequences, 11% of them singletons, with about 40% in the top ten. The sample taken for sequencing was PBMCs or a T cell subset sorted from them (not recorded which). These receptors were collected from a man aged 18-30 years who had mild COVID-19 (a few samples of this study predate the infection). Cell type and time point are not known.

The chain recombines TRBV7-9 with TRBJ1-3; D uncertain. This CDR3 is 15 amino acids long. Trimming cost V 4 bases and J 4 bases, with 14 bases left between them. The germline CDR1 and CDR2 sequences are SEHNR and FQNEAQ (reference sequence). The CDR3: CASSSVKADGNTIYF. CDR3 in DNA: TGTGCCAGCAGCTCCGTGAAGGCCGACGGAAACACCATATATTTT.

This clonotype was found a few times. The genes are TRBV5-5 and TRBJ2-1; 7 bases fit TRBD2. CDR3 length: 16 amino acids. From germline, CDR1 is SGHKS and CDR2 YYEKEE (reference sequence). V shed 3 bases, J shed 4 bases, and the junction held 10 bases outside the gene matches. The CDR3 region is CASSSEPAGRYNEQFF. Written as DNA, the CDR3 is TGTGCCAGCAGCTCCGAACCAGCGGGGCGATACAATGAGCAGTTCTTC.

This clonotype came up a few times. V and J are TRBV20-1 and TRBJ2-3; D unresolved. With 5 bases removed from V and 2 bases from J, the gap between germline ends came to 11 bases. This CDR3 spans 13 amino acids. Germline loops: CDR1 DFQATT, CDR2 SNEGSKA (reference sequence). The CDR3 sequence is CSALDAYTDTQYF. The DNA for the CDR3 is TGCAGTGCTCTCGACGCATACACAGATACGCAGTATTTT.

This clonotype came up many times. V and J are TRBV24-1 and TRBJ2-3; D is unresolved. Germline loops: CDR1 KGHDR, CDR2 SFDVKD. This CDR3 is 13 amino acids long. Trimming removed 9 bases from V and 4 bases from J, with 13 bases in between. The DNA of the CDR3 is TGTGCCACCTCCCCGACGGATTCAGATACGCAGTATTTT. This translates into CATSPTDSDTQYF.